The following is a T cell receptor (beta chain) sequence with its context. These data come from a study of control samples from healthy donors and cancer patients. Produced via immunoSEQ multiplex PCR; TCRdb's table is partial and in-frame only. The profile shows approximately 82,000 clones, around 87% of them singletons. This CDR3 comprises 15 residues. Germline values: CDR1 MNHNY, CDR2 SVGAGI (reference sequence). The trim removed 6 bases at V and 8 bases at J, leaving 14 bases unmatched. The TCR comes from a man aged 50 to 60 in good health. The source material was blood. The chain recombines TRBV6-6 with TRBJ1-2; 8 bases match TRBD1. Here the CDR3 DNA reads TGTGCCAGCAGCCCTCCAGGGGGCTCGCTTCACGGCTACACCTTC. It encodes CASSPPGGSLHGYTF.